One sample yielded the 17 T cell receptor beta chains listed below, sequenced in a study of T cells after yellow fever vaccination. From the 5' RACE reads, TCRdb called clonotypes with MiXCR, one entry per CDR3 protein. This table has about 350,000 distinct CDR3 sequences, roughly 8.4% appearing once. The source was PBMCs, collected more than 35 days after the first yellow fever vaccination. These receptor sequences come from a man aged 18 to 30 who received the YFV17D yellow fever vaccine.

The V and J genes are TRBV5-4 and TRBJ1-2, with D maybe TRBD1 (5 bases). Trimming pared 6 bases from V and 10 bases from J, leaving 19 bases between. Per germline, CDR1 SGHNT and CDR2 YYREEE (reference sequence). The CDR3 has 13 residues. CDR3: CASTDRGLGVYTF. In nucleotides, the CDR3 is TGTGCCAGCACCGACCGAGGCCTAGGGGTCTACACCTTC.

This clonotype has more than one count but fewer than ten. V is TRBV6-1 and J is TRBJ2-5; 9 bases agree with TRBD1. The trim removed 8 bases at V and 5 bases at J, leaving 6 bases unmatched. There are 13 residues in the CDR3. The germline V gene has CDR1 MNHNS and CDR2 SASEGT. The CDR3 sequence is CASGGTGTETQYF. The DNA for the CDR3 is TGTGCCAGCGGGGGGACAGGGACGGAGACCCAGTACTTC.

The chain has TRBV30 and TRBJ2-3, with 9 bases identical to TRBD2. J gave up 6 bases and V 4 bases, and 5 bases lay outside the gene matches. The CDR3 length is 13 residues. The germline V gene has CDR1 GTSNPN and CDR2 SVGIG (reference sequence). The CDR3 sequence: CAWKRGGADTQYF. Written as DNA, the CDR3 is TGTGCCTGGAAGCGCGGGGGGGCGGATACGCAGTATTTT.

This clonotype was counted between two and nine times. V usage is TRBV7-9 and J usage is TRBJ2-7, with a weak D call TRBD1 (6 bases). The CDR3 totals 16 residues. V lost 5 bases, J lost 3 bases, and 20 bases lay in between. The V gene's germline CDR1 is SEHNR and CDR2 FQNEAQ (reference sequence). The CDR3 reads CASSRGELQGIYEQYF. The CDR3 nucleotides read TGTGCCAGCAGCCGTGGGGAGCTACAGGGTATCTACGAGCAGTACTTC.

V usage is TRBV20-1 and J usage is TRBJ1-2, with 7 bases aligning to TRBD1. Germline CDR1 and CDR2: DFQATT and SNEGSKA (reference sequence). The CDR3 covers 13 residues. Losses at the gene ends were 0 bases for V and 8 bases for J; bases not matched to a gene: 6. The CDR3 DNA follows: TGCAGTGCTAGAGAGTCGGGACAGTCGGGCTACACCTTC. Translating gives CSARESGQSGYTF.

The table lists this clonotype with a few counts. The chain has TRBV9 and TRBJ1-5; 7 bases are a match to TRBD1. The length of the CDR3 is 14 residues. Germline values: CDR1 SGDLS, CDR2 YYNGEE. V was pared by 4 bases and J by 7 bases, with 8 bases of the junction left unmatched. CDR3 sequence reads: CASSPGQEGQPQHF. As DNA, the CDR3 is TGTGCCAGCAGCCCCGGACAGGAGGGCCAGCCCCAGCATTTT.

This clonotype was seen repeatedly, ten times or more. The V and J genes are TRBV19 and TRBJ2-1; no definite D call. Deletions cut 5 bases from V and 5 bases from J, with 16 bases between. This CDR3 region has 15 residues. Germline CDR1 and CDR2: LNHDA and SQIVND (reference sequence). The CDR3 sequence is CASSVQSRSDNEQFF. CDR3 bases: TGTGCCAGTAGTGTGCAGTCGCGTTCGGACAATGAGCAGTTCTTC.

This clonotype showed up many times. This chain's CDR3 is CASSLELGRDTQYF. CDR3 bases: TGCGCCAGCAGCTTGGAGCTAGGAAGGGATACGCAGTATTTT. The chain combines TRBV5-1 with TRBJ2-3; D gene unclear. V lost 0 bases to trimming and J lost 6 bases, with 11 bases between them. CDR1 and CDR2 from the germline V gene are SGHRS and YFSETQ. The CDR3 loop spans 14 amino acids.

The CDR3 bases are TGCGCCAGCAGCGCACTAGCGACGGTCACAGATACGCAGTATTTT. Protein sequence: CASSALATVTDTQYF. V gene TRBV4-1 combines with J gene TRBJ2-3; TRBD2 matches 7 bases. V lost 5 bases, J lost 2 bases, and 7 bases stayed unmatched. The CDR3 is 15 amino acids. Germline values: CDR1 MGHRA, CDR2 YSYEKL.

The sample holds a few counts of this clonotype. This chain connects TRBV18 to TRBJ2-1; 8 bases line up with TRBD1. Germline V lookup: CDR1 KGHSH, CDR2 LQKENI. The CDR3 consists of 15 residues. J lost 4 bases, V lost 6 bases, and 8 bases had no gene match. CDR3: CASSLGQVGYNEQFF. The CDR3 coding sequence is TGTGCCAGCTCGCTGGGACAGGTGGGATACAATGAGCAGTTCTTC.

V is TRBV10-3 and J is TRBJ1-2; D ambiguous. The V gene's germline CDR1 is ENHRY and CDR2 SYGVKD. The CDR3 has 14 amino acids. Deletions cut 7 bases from V and 6 bases from J, with 18 bases between. The chain's CDR3 is CAINRSPGVDGYTF. The CDR3 region has the DNA TGTGCCATCAATCGATCCCCTGGGGTTGATGGCTACACCTTC.

This clonotype was observed a handful of times. J is TRBJ1-1 and V is TRBV3-1; 7 nucleotides line up with TRBD1. The V gene end was trimmed by 0 bases and the J gene end by 0 bases; junction bases not matched to a gene: 7. Germline V CDR1 and CDR2: LGHDT, YNNKEL (reference sequence). The CDR3 is made up of 17 amino acids. The CDR3 sequence is CASSQDSGTVMNTEAFF. The DNA for the CDR3 is TGTGCCAGCAGCCAAGATTCGGGGACAGTGATGAACACTGAAGCTTTCTTT.

V usage is TRBV9 and J usage is TRBJ2-3; D gene ambiguous. Germline assignment: CDR1 SGDLS and CDR2 YYNGEE. V lost 7 bases, J lost 0 bases, and 6 bases lay in between. The CDR3 contains 12 residues. The CDR3 is CASDPSTDTQYF. The CDR3 DNA reads TGTGCCAGCGACCCGAGCACAGATACGCAGTATTTT.

This chain connects TRBV7-9 to TRBJ2-5; tentatively, D is TRBD1 or TRBD2 (5 bases each). From germline, CDR1 is SEHNR and CDR2 FQNEAQ (reference sequence). V was trimmed by 7 bases and J by 1 base, leaving 16 bases between them. The CDR3 has 15 amino acids. CDR3 bases: TGTGCCAGCACCTCCCGGGGCGGCCTCCAAGAGACCCAGTACTTC. This gives the protein CASTSRGGLQETQYF.

In this sample, this clonotype turned up a few times. The chain couples TRBV6-2 or TRBV6-3 to TRBJ2-2, with 7 bases fitting TRBD1. Germline values: CDR1 MNHEY, CDR2 SVGEGT. The CDR3 is 18 residues long. J was trimmed by 0 bases and V by 0 bases; bases with no gene match: 7. CDR3 nucleotides: TGTGCCAGCAGTTACTCGAGGGGGCTTACGTCGAACACCGGGGAGCTGTTTTTT. Amino acid sequence: CASSYSRGLTSNTGELFF.

The chain employs TRBV4-1 and TRBJ2-2; D gene ambiguous. CDR3 size: 18 residues. CDR1 and CDR2 (germline): MGHRA, YSYEKL. V was shortened by 1 base and J by 0 bases, with 15 bases between the two germline ends. The CDR3 bases are TGCGCCAGCAGCCAAGCTGAAGGCCGCACCACGAACACCGGGGAGCTGTTTTTT. Its protein is CASSQAEGRTTNTGELFF.

The chain joins TRBV10-3 to TRBJ2-1, with D unresolved. The CDR3 is 15 residues long. In germline, CDR1 is ENHRY, CDR2 SYGVKD. The V and J ends lost 3 bases and 0 bases respectively, with 9 bases between them. The CDR3 nucleotides read TGTGCCATCAGTGATTCAGTCTTCTCCTACAATGAGCAGTTCTTC. The encoded protein is CAISDSVFSYNEQFF.